A single sample is the source of the 14 T cell receptor beta chains below, sequenced in a study of shared clonotypes between healthy human individuals. Positively selected for CCR7, the CD45RO-negative cells used as naive CD8 cells excluded terminally differentiated effector memory CD45RA+ cells. The repertoire was sequenced with immunoSEQ multiplex PCR; TCRdb's copy has only in-frame clones and lacks some. The table records hundreds of thousands of clones, 95% to 97% of them present only once. The sample consisted of naive CD8+ T cells sorted from blood. The receptors stem from a woman in her twenties or thirties in good health.

This clone was observed once. The rearrangement uses TRBV7-9 and TRBJ2-7, with D maybe TRBD1 (6 bases). Trimming took off 5 bases at V and 5 bases at J, with 10 bases between the two ends. This CDR3 region has 12 residues. From germline, CDR1 is SEHNR and CDR2 FQNEAQ (reference sequence). Written as DNA, the CDR3 is TGTGCCAGCAGCCCAGGGGTAGACGAGCAGTACTTC. Translating gives CASSPGVDEQYF.

The chain uses TRBV13 and TRBJ2-7; 9 bases agree with TRBD1. The CDR3 runs 14 residues. J was trimmed by 4 bases and V by 6 bases; bases with no gene match: 7. Germline assignment: CDR1 PRHDT and CDR2 FYEKMQ (reference sequence). CDR3 residues: CASRTGTGPYEQYF. CDR3 nucleotide sequence: TGTGCCAGCAGGACGGGGACAGGGCCTTACGAGCAGTACTTC.

This rearrangement joins TRBV28 to TRBJ2-3; 9 bases are shared with TRBD2. The CDR3 loop spans 17 amino acids. V trimming: 3 bases; J trimming: 0 bases; junction bases outside the gene matches: 7. Germline values: CDR1 MDHEN, CDR2 SYDVKM. As DNA, the CDR3 is TGTGCCAGCAGTTTCCCCTCTAGCGGGACTAGCACAGATACGCAGTATTTT. It encodes CASSFPSSGTSTDTQYF.

The V and J genes are TRBV7-2 and TRBJ2-1; TRBD2 matches at 11 bases. The germline gives CDR1 SGHTA, CDR2 FQGNSA. The CDR3 extends over 14 amino acids. V gave up 3 bases and J gave up 6 bases; unmatched junction bases: 1. The CDR3 protein is CASSFGTSGNEQFF. Here the CDR3 DNA reads TGTGCCAGCAGCTTCGGGACTAGCGGCAATGAGCAGTTCTTC.

The genes are TRBV4-1 and TRBJ2-7; 9 nucleotides line up with TRBD2. V shed 0 bases and J 1 base; nucleotides not matched to a gene: 4. The CDR3 has 16 amino acids. Germline CDR1 and CDR2: MGHRA and YSYEKL. The CDR3 region is CASSQDLAGESYEQYF. The CDR3 DNA reads TGCGCCAGCAGCCAAGATTTAGCGGGAGAGTCCTACGAGCAGTACTTC.

Turning to this clone: Other DNA variants within this sample encode the same CDR3. The chain carries TRBV9 and TRBJ2-7; possibly TRBD2 for D (5 bases). Trimming cost V 5 bases and J 2 bases, with 11 bases left between them. Germline V lookup: CDR1 SGDLS, CDR2 YYNGEE. This CDR3 is 13 amino acids long. CDR3 in DNA: TGTGCCAGCAGTGAAGGACTTACCTACGAGCAGTACTTC. Residues: CASSEGLTYEQYF. Full variable domain (rest looked up from reference TRBV9 and TRBJ2-7): DSGVTQTPKHLITATGQRVTLRCSPRSGDLSVYWYQQSLDQGLQFLIQYYNGEERAKGNILERFSAQQFPDLHSELNLSSLELGDSALYFCASSEGLTYEQYFGPGTRLTVT.

The CDR3 bases are TGCAAGGGGGAGGGGGAAGATACGCAGTATTTT. Residues: CKGEGEDTQYF. This sequence joins TRBV20-1 and TRBJ2-3; D is possibly TRBD2 (7 bases). Germline CDR1 DFQATT, CDR2 SNEGSKA (reference sequence). The CDR3 is 11 amino acids.

Details on this clone: The same CDR3 can be traced to other DNA sequences in this sample. The genes are TRBV19 and TRBJ2-7; 10 positions match TRBD1. Trimming cost V 3 bases and J 3 bases; bases outside gene matches: 2. CDR3 length: 14 amino acids. Per germline, CDR1 LNHDA and CDR2 SQIVND (reference sequence). CDR3 sequence (DNA): TGTGCCAGTAGTATCGGGACAGGGGACTACGAGCAGTACTTC. Residues: CASSIGTGDYEQYF.

The V call is TRBV6-5, the J call TRBJ1-1, with D perhaps TRBD1 (5 bases). V dropped 2 bases and J dropped 4 bases, with 14 bases sitting between them. The CDR3 extends over 15 amino acids. Germline CDR1 and CDR2: MNHEY and SVGAGI. The CDR3 nucleotides read TGTGCCAGCAGTTACCAACAGGTTTTGGGCACTGAAGCTTTCTTT. Its protein is CASSYQQVLGTEAFF.

The V and J genes are TRBV5-8 and TRBJ1-2; D uncertain. The ends were cut back, 0 bases at V and 7 bases at J, with 4 bases in the middle. The CDR3 sequence is 11 residues long. Looked up from germline, CDR1 is SGHTS and CDR2 is YDEGEE. The CDR3 DNA reads TGTGCCAGCAGCTTGGGGGCTGGCTACACCTTC. Residues: CASSLGAGYTF.

The chain is built from TRBV9 and TRBJ2-3, with TRBD2 matching 7 bases. From germline, CDR1 is SGDLS and CDR2 YYNGEE. The V and J ends lost 0 bases and 9 bases, in that order; junction bases with no gene match: 7. The CDR3 sequence is 14 residues long. The CDR3 nucleotides read TGTGCCAGCAGCGTAGGTGGGAGGGGATACACGCAGTATTTT. Amino acid sequence: CASSVGGRGYTQYF.

This chain joins TRBV7-9 and TRBJ1-1; D not certain. From germline, CDR1 is SEHNR and CDR2 FQNEAQ (reference sequence). The CDR3 covers 12 residues. Trimming left V 5 bases short and J 3 bases short, with 7 bases between. The CDR3: CASSHLDTEAFF. CDR3 DNA sequence: TGTGCCAGCAGCCACCTGGACACTGAAGCTTTCTTT.

The chain carries TRBV6-6 and TRBJ1-2; no reliable D call. This CDR3 comprises 13 residues. CDR1 and CDR2 from the germline V gene are MNHNY and SVGAGI (reference sequence). Between the trimmed V and J ends, which lost 4 bases and 8 bases, there was a span of 14 bases. The CDR3 coding sequence is TGTGCCAGCAGTTCCGCTACAGAGGAGGGCTACACCTTC. Protein product: CASSSATEEGYTF.

This sequence joins TRBV27 and TRBJ2-7, with 8 bases fitting TRBD2. Germline V gene data show CDR1 as MNHEY and CDR2 as SMNVEV (reference sequence). V trimming: 0 bases; J trimming: 3 bases; junction bases outside the gene matches: 4. The CDR3 runs to 15 residues. CDR3 loop: CASSLSGTSHYEQYF. CDR3 sequence (DNA): TGTGCCAGCAGTTTATCCGGGACTAGTCACTACGAGCAGTACTTC.